This T cell receptor (beta chain) was sequenced for a study of blood T cell repertoires in COVID-19. Clones were read by immunoSEQ multiplex PCR, and TCRdb kept only the in-frame ones, dropping some. Of 100,000 to 120,000 clones listed, approximately 85% were seen once; the top ten hold about 5.5%. The TCR was taken from an older woman with COVID-19, enrolled during active disease. The sample consisted of peripheral blood.

The CDR3 sequence: CAISEQVMEEQYF. Written as DNA, the CDR3 is TGTGCCATCAGTGAGCAAGTCATGGAGGAGCAGTACTTC. The chain recombines TRBV10-3 with TRBJ2-7, with D unclear. Trimming took 2 bases from V and 7 from J, leaving 12 bases between them. The V gene's germline CDR1 is ENHRY and CDR2 SYGVKD. The CDR3 totals 13 residues.